These T cell receptor beta chains were read from a single sample in a study of T-cell memory formation after mild COVID-19. From the 5' RACE reads, TCRdb called clonotypes with MiXCR, one entry per CDR3 protein. The repertoire holds some 350,000 distinct CDR3 sequences, with approximately 15% as singletons. Sequenced material: PBMCs or a T cell subset sorted from them (not recorded which). The receptors here all came from a man between 18 and 29 years old who had mild COVID-19 (a few samples of this study predate the infection). Cell type and time point are not known. CDR3s include the opening cysteine and the closing phenylalanine or tryptophan. Each record gives: CDR3 length, V gene, D gene, CDR3 protein. The D gene is left open where the match is weak.

length: 14; V: TRBV19; D: .; CDR3: CASTPQHSTEKLFF
length: 13; V: TRBV2; D: .; CDR3: CASGGLTLYEQYF
length: 12; V: TRBV5-6; D: .; CDR3: CASSLGGPEAFF
length: 13; V: TRBV29-1; D: .; CDR3: CSARTGRNQPQHF
length: 14; V: TRBV3-1; D: TRBD1; CDR3: CASSHEGQQETQYF
length: 15; V: TRBV7-2; D: TRBD1; CDR3: CASRYPGQGDYGYTF
length: 18; V: TRBV4-2; D: TRBD1; CDR3: CASSKSFATGTVNTEAFF
length: 12; V: TRBV20-1; D: .; CDR3: CSASQDNYGYTF
length: 13; V: TRBV5-1; D: .; CDR3: CASSWESTDTQYF
length: 14; V: TRBV29-1; D: .; CDR3: CSVRADPTSYEQYF
length: 11; V: TRBV5-8; D: .; CDR3: CASSFGLEAFF
length: 14; V: TRBV7-2; D: .; CDR3: CASSLWQSTTEAFF
length: 11; V: TRBV6-6; D: .; CDR3: CASSPSGDQHF
length: 15; V: TRBV6-5; D: .; CDR3: CASSKEPRGTYEQYF
length: 15; V: TRBV6-5; D: .; CDR3: CASTSGNPGGNTIYF
length: 16; V: TRBV7-9; D: TRBD1; CDR3: CASSDSGTENTGELFF
length: 16; V: TRBV25-1; D: .; CDR3: CASSSTSGLRDEKLFF
length: 14; V: TRBV12-3/TRBV12-4; D: .; CDR3: CASSLVVHTGELFF
length: 12; V: TRBV12-3/TRBV12-4; D: TRBD2; CDR3: CASAREGDTQYF
length: 14; V: TRBV3-1; D: .; CDR3: CASSRRDGSYEQYF
length: 10; V: TRBV11-2; D: .; CDR3: CASGLREQFF
length: 15; V: TRBV12-3/TRBV12-4; D: TRBD2; CDR3: CASSLSASGKETQYF
length: 15; V: TRBV12-3/TRBV12-4; D: TRBD2; CDR3: CASIWGGDGRETQYF
length: 15; V: TRBV11-1; D: TRBD2; CDR3: CASSRTSGGVNEQFF
length: 15; V: TRBV24-1; D: .; CDR3: CATSAVRPECSPLHF
length: 17; V: TRBV6-2/TRBV6-3; D: TRBD2; CDR3: CASVGASGDSGTGELFF
length: 16; V: TRBV9; D: TRBD2; CDR3: CASSVSSGGRADTQYF
length: 15; V: TRBV7-8; D: .; CDR3: CASTQPRTIQETQYF
length: 15; V: TRBV9; D: TRBD1; CDR3: CASSARDRQADTQYF
length: 12; V: TRBV6-5; D: .; CDR3: CASSYPGGPQHF
length: 14; V: TRBV7-9; D: .; CDR3: CASSRGGQGRGYTF
length: 14; V: TRBV9; D: .; CDR3: CASSVGANTGELFF
length: 16; V: TRBV9; D: .; CDR3: CASSSLGGEIATEAFF
length: 11; V: TRBV2; D: .; CDR3: CASSDHNEQFF
length: 13; V: TRBV4-3; D: .; CDR3: CASSQEPGSPLHF
length: 15; V: TRBV5-1; D: .; CDR3: CASSFISRNTDTQYF
length: 15; V: TRBV10-3; D: TRBD2; CDR3: CAISEWRGDTDTQYF
length: 13; V: TRBV20-1; D: .; CDR3: CSANRVGYNEQFF
length: 16; V: TRBV23-1; D: .; CDR3: CASSQSSPGDTGELFF
length: 16; V: TRBV19; D: .; CDR3: CASSIAEGYSNQPQHF
length: 13; V: TRBV29-1; D: .; CDR3: CSVGGLYSIGYTF
length: 14; V: TRBV6-2/TRBV6-3; D: .; CDR3: CASSQFSGANVLTF
length: 13; V: TRBV27; D: .; CDR3: CASSTAGSYEQYF
length: 16; V: TRBV6-5; D: .; CDR3: CASSYERGGLTDTQYF
length: 13; V: TRBV7-3; D: .; CDR3: CASSSLSTDTQYF
length: 13; V: TRBV2; D: .; CDR3: CASSNSYNQPQHF
length: 15; V: TRBV7-9; D: TRBD1; CDR3: CASTPQGTGGEKLFF
length: 15; V: TRBV7-2; D: TRBD2; CDR3: CASSSLAGGFGIQYF
length: 13; V: TRBV29-1; D: .; CDR3: CSAARGNQETQYF
length: 14; V: TRBV7-3; D: TRBD2; CDR3: CASRLLAGDNEQFF
length: 13; V: TRBV27; D: .; CDR3: CASSLGSQDTQYF
length: 18; V: TRBV9; D: TRBD2; CDR3: CASSFGTSGGAGEETQYF
length: 13; V: TRBV29-1; D: .; CDR3: CSVDGTQGETQYF
length: 15; V: TRBV7-8; D: TRBD1; CDR3: CASSLRTGLNTEAFF
length: 19; V: TRBV6-5; D: TRBD2; CDR3: CASSPQVLAGAWAKNIQYF
length: 17; V: TRBV6-2/TRBV6-3; D: TRBD1; CDR3: CASTPTGGISGANVLTF
length: 15; V: TRBV9; D: .; CDR3: CASSVGQGLTDTQYF